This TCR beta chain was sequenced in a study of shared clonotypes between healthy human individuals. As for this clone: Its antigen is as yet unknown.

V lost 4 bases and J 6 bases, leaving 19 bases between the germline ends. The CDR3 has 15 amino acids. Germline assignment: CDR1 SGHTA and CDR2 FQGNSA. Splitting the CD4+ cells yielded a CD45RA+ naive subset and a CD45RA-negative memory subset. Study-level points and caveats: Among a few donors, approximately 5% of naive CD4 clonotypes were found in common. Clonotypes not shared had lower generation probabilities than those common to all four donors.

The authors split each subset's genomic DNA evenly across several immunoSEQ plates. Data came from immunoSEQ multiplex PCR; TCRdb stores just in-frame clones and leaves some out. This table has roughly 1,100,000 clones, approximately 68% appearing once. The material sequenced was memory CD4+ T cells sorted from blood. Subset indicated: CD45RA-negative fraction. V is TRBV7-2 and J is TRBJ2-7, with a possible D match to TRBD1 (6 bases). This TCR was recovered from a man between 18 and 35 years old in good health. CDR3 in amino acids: CASSSTGTTRLEQYF. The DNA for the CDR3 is TGTGCCAGCAGCTCCACCGGGACAACAAGGCTCGAGCAGTACTTC.